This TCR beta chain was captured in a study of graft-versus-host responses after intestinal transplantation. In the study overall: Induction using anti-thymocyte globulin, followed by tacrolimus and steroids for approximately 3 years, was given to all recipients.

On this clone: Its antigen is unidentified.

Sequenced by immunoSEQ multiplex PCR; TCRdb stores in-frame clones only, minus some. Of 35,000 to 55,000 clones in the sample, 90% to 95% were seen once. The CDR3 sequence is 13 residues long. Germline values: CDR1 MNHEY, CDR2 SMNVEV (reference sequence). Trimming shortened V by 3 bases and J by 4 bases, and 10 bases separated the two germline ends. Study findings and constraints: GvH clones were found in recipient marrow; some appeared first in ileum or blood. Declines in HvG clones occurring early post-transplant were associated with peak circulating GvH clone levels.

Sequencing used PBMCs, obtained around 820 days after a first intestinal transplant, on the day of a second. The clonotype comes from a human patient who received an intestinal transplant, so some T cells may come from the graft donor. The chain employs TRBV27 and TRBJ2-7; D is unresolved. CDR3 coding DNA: TGTGCCAGCAGTTTGGGTCCGCTGTACGAGCAGTACTTC. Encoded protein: CASSLGPLYEQYF.